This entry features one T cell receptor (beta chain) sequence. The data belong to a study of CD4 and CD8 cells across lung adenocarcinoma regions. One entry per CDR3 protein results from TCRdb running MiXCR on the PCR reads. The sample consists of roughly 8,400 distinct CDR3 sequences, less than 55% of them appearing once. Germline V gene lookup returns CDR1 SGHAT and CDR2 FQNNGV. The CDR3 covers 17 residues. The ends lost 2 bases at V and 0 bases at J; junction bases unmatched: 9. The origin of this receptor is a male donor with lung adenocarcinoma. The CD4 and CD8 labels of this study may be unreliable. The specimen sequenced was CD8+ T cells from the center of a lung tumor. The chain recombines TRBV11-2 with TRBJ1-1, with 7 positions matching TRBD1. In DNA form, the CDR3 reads TGTGCCAGCAGCTTAAGACAGGGTGGATTCATGAACACTGAAGCTTTCTTT. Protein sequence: CASSLRQGGFMNTEAFF.